This T cell receptor beta chain was sequenced for a study of response to subunit inactivated influenza vaccine. Study-wide results and caveats: T cells newly recruited by each seasonal influenza vaccination are few, the authors suggested.

This clonotype has more than one count but fewer than ten. The antigen is not known. Trimming took 1 base from V and 4 from J; bases not matched to a gene: 6. The germline V gene has CDR1 LGHDT and CDR2 YNNKEL (reference sequence). CDR3 length equals 16 residues. TCRdb used MiXCR to reprocess the RT-PCR reads, holding one entry per CDR3 protein. The table shows fewer than 700,000 distinct CDR3 sequences, with 10% to 15% occurring only once. Sequencing was performed on PBMCs from blood, taken 40 to 50 days after vaccination. The TCR sequence derives from a man in his forties or fifties who received an inactivated influenza vaccine. The chain uses TRBV3-1 and TRBJ2-2; TRBD1 matches at 7 bases. CDR3: CASSQGPAGGTGELFF. DNA for the CDR3: TGTGCCAGCAGCCAAGGGCCAGCAGGGGGCACCGGGGAGCTGTTTTTT. Filled out from reference TRBV3-1 and TRBJ2-2, the complete variable domain reads DTAVSQTPKYLVTQMGNDKSIKCEQNLGHDTMYWYKQDSKKFLKIMFSYNNKELIINETVPNRFSPKSPDKAHLNLHINSLELGDSAVYFCASSQGPAGGTGELFFGEGSRLTVL.